Following are 10 T cell receptor beta chains from one sample sequenced in a study of PD-1 blockade in classical Hodgkin lymphoma. After autologous stem cell transplantation all patients relapsed, and prior brentuximab vedotin exposure differed between cohorts. Researchers report purifying CD4+ T cells from thawed PBMCs by magnetic negative selection. Assay: immunoSEQ multiplex PCR; the TCRdb copy retains only in-frame clones and omits some. The repertoire includes a few thousand clones, around 90% of them detected once, and more than 0.95% sits in the top ten. This specimen was CD4+ T cells from blood, taken at baseline. Source of these receptors: a human donor with classical Hodgkin lymphoma.

This chain links TRBV18 with TRBJ2-5; D might be TRBD1 (6 bases). The DNA end is a closer match to TRBJ2-7, so the J assignment may be wrong. Germline V gene lookup returns CDR1 KGHSH and CDR2 LQKENI. CDR3 size: 12 residues. Here the CDR3 reads CASSGGINEQYF. CDR3 DNA sequence: TGTGCCAGCTCAGGGGGCATCAACGAGCAGTACTTC.

The chain uses TRBV7-8 and TRBJ2-1; a weak D match, TRBD1 (6 bases). Germline assignment: CDR1 SGHVS and CDR2 FQNEAQ. V gave up 2 bases and J gave up 9 bases, with 14 bases separating them. The CDR3 contains 14 residues. The CDR3 here is CASSLIQGLSEQFF. CDR3 bases: TGTGCCAGCAGCTTAATTCAGGGGCTTAGTGAGCAGTTCTTC.

The chain uses TRBV5-1 and TRBJ2-1; D gene uncertain. This CDR3 contains 13 residues. V lost 2 bases and J 6 bases, leaving 9 bases between the germline ends. Germline loops: CDR1 SGHRS, CDR2 YFSETQ. This CDR3 reads CASSFSGVNEQFF. DNA of the CDR3: TGCGCCAGCAGCTTCTCTGGGGTCAATGAGCAGTTCTTC.

The V gene is TRBV5-6, the J gene TRBJ2-7, with D possibly being TRBD1 or TRBD2 (6 bases each). The CDR3 is made up of 15 amino acids. Trimming stripped 3 bases from V and 5 bases from J, with 18 bases between. Germline V lookup: CDR1 SGHDT, CDR2 YYEEEE. The CDR3 sequence is CASSWRPGEVDEQYF. In nucleotides, the CDR3 is TGTGCCAGCAGCTGGCGTCCAGGGGAGGTAGACGAGCAGTACTTC. The full variable domain, its missing parts supplied by reference TRBV5-6 and TRBJ2-7, is DAGVTQSPTHLIKTRGQQVTLRCSPKSGHDTVSWYQQALGQGPQFIFQYYEEEERQRGNFPDRFSGHQFPNYSSELNVNALLLGDSALYLCASSWRPGEVDEQYFGPGTRLTVT.

The count of this clone is one. The chain has TRBV13 and TRBJ1-1; D may be TRBD1 (6 bases). Germline V gene data show CDR1 as PRHDT and CDR2 as FYEKMQ (reference sequence). The V end lost 5 bases, the J end lost 3 bases, and 19 bases lay between the germline ends. The CDR3 length is 16 residues. The CDR3 protein is CASSPRFEGGYTEAFF. The CDR3 DNA is TGTGCCAGCAGCCCGCGATTCGAAGGGGGGTACACTGAAGCTTTCTTT.

This clone was detected only a few times. The chain combines TRBV4-1 with TRBJ1-6, with unresolved D. The CDR3 is 17 residues long. V was trimmed by 1 base and J by 5 bases, leaving 15 bases between them. Per germline, CDR1 MGHRA and CDR2 YSYEKL. The CDR3: CASSQGSSYVNNSPLHF. Written as DNA, the CDR3 is TGCGCCAGCAGCCAAGGATCTAGCTACGTAAATAATTCACCCCTCCACTTT.

The chain is built from TRBV19 and TRBJ1-5; 7 bases map to TRBD1. The CDR3 is made up of 17 amino acids. Germline CDR1 reads LNHDA; CDR2 reads SQIVND (reference sequence). V shed 4 bases, J shed 2 bases, and the junction held 11 bases outside the gene matches. DNA of the CDR3: TGTGCCAGTAGTACCTTACACAGGGGCTTAGGCAATCAGCCCCAGCATTTT. Translating it yields CASSTLHRGLGNQPQHF.

The chain has TRBV5-1 and TRBJ2-3, with D perhaps assigned TRBD1 or TRBD2 (5 bases each). Germline CDR1 and CDR2: SGHRS and YFSETQ. V shed 0 bases and J shed 0 bases, with 8 bases lying between them. The CDR3 runs to 15 residues. The CDR3 DNA reads as TGCGCCAGCAGCTTGGTGGGACCTAGCACAGATACGCAGTATTTT. It yields the protein CASSLVGPSTDTQYF. Combining the CDR3 with reference TRBV5-1 and TRBJ2-3 gives the whole variable domain KAGVTQTPRYLIKTRGQQVTLSCSPISGHRSVSWYQQTPGQGLQFLFEYFSETQRNKGNFPGRFSGRQFSNSRSEMNVSTLELGDSALYLCASSLVGPSTDTQYFGPGTRLTVL.

This chain uses TRBV5-1 with TRBJ1-2, with unresolved D. The germline V gene encodes CDR1 SGHRS and CDR2 YFSETQ. CDR3 length: 13 residues. V was shortened by 0 bases and J by 1 base, with 4 bases between the two germline ends. The CDR3 sequence: CASSLVDNYGYTF. In DNA form, the CDR3 reads TGCGCCAGCAGCTTGGTAGATAACTATGGCTACACCTTC.

The chain joins TRBV5-6 to TRBJ1-3; TRBD1 agrees at 7 bases. This CDR3 comprises 16 residues. From germline, CDR1 is SGHDT and CDR2 YYEEEE. Trimming removed 0 bases from V and 2 bases from J; junction bases left unmatched: 5. Here the CDR3 reads CASSLVKGTAGNTIYF. In DNA form, the CDR3 reads TGTGCCAGCAGCTTGGTAAAAGGGACAGCTGGAAACACCATATATTTT.